The rows below give T cell receptor beta chains drawn from one sample of a study of T cells in Graves' hyperthyroidism and ophthalmopathy. TCRdb re-called the multiplex PCR reads with MiXCR, one entry per CDR3 protein. Found here are under 350,000 distinct CDR3 sequences, around 20% of them singletons; the top ten hold around 48%. Sequences were obtained from blood. All receptors derive from a woman in her fifties or sixties with Graves' hyperthyroidism. Both conserved end residues are part of each CDR3. A D gene is named only where the DNA matches it firmly. Not all rows give a size; the values are once, few, many and, for expanded clones, a class.

CDR3 | DNA | V | D | J | size | length
CASSEGLGGNTEAFF | TGTGCCAGCAGTGAGGGTCTCGGGGGGAACACTGAAGCTTTCTTT | TRBV2 | - | TRBJ1-1 | - | 15
CASSQQQGASNQPQHF | TGTGCCAGCAGCCAACAACAGGGGGCGAGCAATCAGCCCCAGCATTTT | TRBV12-3/TRBV12-4 | TRBD1 | TRBJ1-5 | many | 16
CASSLTGFYGYTF | TGTGCCAGCAGTCTGACAGGGTTCTATGGCTACACCTTC | TRBV28 | TRBD1 | TRBJ1-2 | many | 13
CSARQGGNTEAFF | TGCAGTGCTAGACAGGGGGGGAACACTGAAGCTTTCTTT | TRBV20-1 | TRBD1 | TRBJ1-1 | few | 13
CSARARQDSYTEAFF | TGCAGTGCTAGAGCCAGACAGGATTCGTACACTGAAGCTTTCTTT | TRBV20-1 | - | TRBJ1-1 | - | 15
CSARDWTATYNEQFF | TGCAGTGCTAGAGATTGGACTGCTACCTACAATGAGCAGTTCTTC | TRBV20-1 | - | TRBJ2-1 | many | 15
CASKGVRGQGAKGYTF | TGCGCCAGCAAAGGAGTGAGAGGGCAGGGGGCGAAGGGCTACACCTTC | TRBV4-1 | TRBD1 | TRBJ1-2 | - | 16
CASSSTLRTGAGELFF | TGTGCCAGCAGCTCGACTCTCCGGACAGGGGCCGGGGAGCTGTTTTTT | TRBV7-2 | TRBD1 | TRBJ2-2 | many | 16
CASSYSTWNSGNTIYF | TGTGCCAGCAGTTACTCGACCTGGAACTCTGGAAACACCATATATTTT | TRBV6-4 | - | TRBJ1-3 | - | 16
CASSPRGAVDNEQFF | TGTGCCAGCAGTCCCCGCGGGGCCGTGGACAATGAGCAGTTCTTC | TRBV6-1 | - | TRBJ2-1 | few | 15
CASRTGLAQYF | TGTGCCAGCAGGACAGGGCTGGCGCAGTATTTT | TRBV11-2 | TRBD1 | TRBJ2-3 | many | 11
CASSPGQDSYGYTF | TGTGCCAGCTCACCAGGACAGGACAGCTATGGCTACACCTTC | TRBV18 | TRBD1 | TRBJ1-2 | - | 14
CASSYDSAPNTEAFF | TGTGCCAGCAGTTACGACTCCGCACCGAACACTGAAGCTTTCTTT | TRBV2 | - | TRBJ1-1 | - | 15
CASSLWASGLDEQFF | TGTGCCAGCAGTTTGTGGGCTAGCGGGCTGGATGAGCAGTTCTTC | TRBV28 | TRBD2 | TRBJ2-1 | - | 15
CASSPRDRVYNEQYF | TGCGCCAGCAGCCCCCGGGACAGGGTCTACAATGAGCAGTACTTC | TRBV5-1 | TRBD1 | TRBJ2-7 | - | 15
CSALQGSNQPQHF | TGCAGCGCTCTCCAGGGGAGCAATCAGCCCCAGCATTTT | TRBV29-1 | - | TRBJ1-5 | - | 13
CSVAGLAGGGGEQYF | TGCAGCGTTGCAGGGCTAGCGGGAGGTGGAGGCGAGCAGTACTTC | TRBV29-1 | TRBD2 | TRBJ2-7 | - | 15
CASSNKMNTEAFF | TGCGCCAGCAGCAATAAAATGAACACTGAAGCTTTCTTT | TRBV5-1 | - | TRBJ1-1 | many | 13
CASSPGQGLKRTQYF | TGTGCCAGCAGCCCAGGACAGGGGTTGAAGAGAACCCAGTACTTC | TRBV12-3/TRBV12-4 | TRBD1 | TRBJ2-5 | once | 15
CSARPSDSGANVLTF | TGCAGTGCTAGACCCTCTGACTCTGGGGCCAACGTCCTGACTTTC | TRBV20-1 | - | TRBJ2-6 | few | 15
CASSYGTGVSEAFF | TGTGCCAGCAGTTACGGTACAGGGGTTTCTGAAGCTTTCTTT | TRBV6-6 | TRBD1 | TRBJ1-1 | - | 14
CSATYMASGYTF | TGCAGTGCTACTTATATGGCTTCGGGCTACACCTTC | TRBV20-1 | - | TRBJ1-2 | many | 12
CASSPRSGALYNEQFF | TGTGCCAGCAGCCCTAGGTCGGGGGCCCTCTACAATGAGCAGTTCTTC | TRBV7-9 | - | TRBJ2-1 | many | 16
CASSLRGLDTQCF | TGTGCCAGCAGTCTCAGGGGGCTGGATACGCAGTGTTTT | TRBV28 | TRBD1 | TRBJ2-3 | - | 13
CASSYRPGVEVNTEAFF | TGTGCCAGCAGTTATCGTCCGGGCGTGGAGGTGAACACTGAAGCTTTCTTT | TRBV12-3/TRBV12-4 | - | TRBJ1-1 | many | 17
CSARSGANTGELFF | TGCAGTGCTAGAAGCGGGGCGAACACCGGGGAGCTGTTTTTT | TRBV20-1 | TRBD2 | TRBJ2-2 | - | 14
CASSSTLGGADEQFF | TGTGCCAGCAGCTCCACCCTAGGAGGGGCGGATGAGCAGTTCTTC | TRBV11-3 | - | TRBJ2-1 | - | 15
CASSLGTRGYEQYF | TGTGCCAGCAGCTTAGGAACCAGGGGCTACGAGCAGTACTTC | TRBV7-8 | - | TRBJ2-7 | once | 14
CASSLEPAGNSPLHF | TGTGCCAGCAGCTTAGAACCCGCCGGGAATTCACCCCTCCACTTT | TRBV7-9 | - | TRBJ1-6 | - | 15
CATYRRDTEAFF | TGTGCCACCTACAGACGGGACACTGAAGCTTTCTTT | TRBV24-1 | - | TRBJ1-1 | many | 12
CASGLILGQGGRNTEAFF | TGTGCTAGTGGTTTAATCCTGGGGCAGGGGGGCAGGAACACTGAAGCTTTCTTT | TRBV12-5 | TRBD1 | TRBJ1-1 | - | 18
CASSIVRNTEAFF | TGTGCCAGTAGTATAGTACGGAACACTGAAGCTTTCTTT | TRBV19 | - | TRBJ1-1 | - | 13
CASSLGGDHYNEQFF | TGTGCCAGCAGCTTAGGGGGGGACCACTACAATGAGCAGTTCTTC | TRBV7-2 | - | TRBJ2-1 | many | 15
CSARDHGQGAGSPLHF | TGCAGTGCTAGAGATCATGGACAGGGCGCGGGTTCACCCCTCCACTTT | TRBV20-1 | TRBD1 | TRBJ1-6 | many | 16
CASSPTGRGGGYEQFF | TGTGCCAGCAGTCCTACAGGGAGGGGGGGGGGTTATGAGCAGTTCTTC | TRBV12-3/TRBV12-4 | - | TRBJ2-1 | few | 16
CASRTGRGGEQFF | TGTGCCAGCAGGACGGGACGAGGGGGGGAGCAGTTCTTC | TRBV6-2/TRBV6-3 | - | TRBJ2-1 | few | 13
CASSPDGSPSGELFF | TGCGCCAGCAGCCCCGACGGGAGTCCTTCCGGGGAGCTGTTTTTT | TRBV5-1 | - | TRBJ2-2 | - | 15
CASSLGGGPGEQYF | TGTGCCAGCAGTTTAGGAGGGGGACCCGGCGAGCAGTACTTC | TRBV12-3/TRBV12-4 | - | TRBJ2-7 | many | 14
CASSQGAYNSPLHF | TGTGCCAGCAGCCAGGGAGCCTATAATTCACCCCTCCACTTT | TRBV7-8 | - | TRBJ1-6 | many | 14
CASSETGAGNEQFF | TGTGCCAGCAGCGAAACGGGAGCCGGCAATGAGCAGTTCTTC | TRBV13 | - | TRBJ2-1 | many | 14
CASSPGQLLGYTF | TGTGCCAGCAGTCCCGGACAGCTACTTGGCTACACCTTC | TRBV27 | - | TRBJ1-2 | - | 13
CASSFFGGTQYF | TGTGCCAGCAGTTTTTTCGGCGGGACCCAGTACTTC | TRBV27 | - | TRBJ2-5 | many | 12
CSAPGQGSSYEQYF | TGCAGTGCTCCTGGACAGGGCTCATCCTACGAGCAGTACTTC | TRBV20-1 | TRBD1 | TRBJ2-7 | - | 14
CAWSRDRVPSPLHF | TGTGCCTGGAGCCGGGACAGGGTTCCTTCACCCCTCCACTTT | TRBV30 | TRBD1 | TRBJ1-6 | - | 14
CASGGRTSGPTGELFF | TGTGCCAGCGGGGGGAGGACTAGCGGGCCGACCGGGGAGCTGTTTTTT | TRBV19 | TRBD2 | TRBJ2-2 | many | 16
CASSQGQTWGDTQYF | TGTGCCAGCAGCCAAGGACAGACTTGGGGGGATACGCAGTATTTT | TRBV3-1 | - | TRBJ2-3 | - | 15
CASSFGTSRIDTQYF | TGTGCCAGCAGTTTCGGGACTAGCCGAATAGATACGCAGTATTTT | TRBV28 | TRBD2 | TRBJ2-3 | - | 15
CASSVDSGSTDTQYF | TGTGCCAGCAGCGTCGATAGCGGAAGCACAGATACGCAGTATTTT | TRBV9 | - | TRBJ2-3 | few | 15
CASSFAGLAGYATDTQYF | TGTGCCAGCAGCTTCGCCGGACTAGCGGGATATGCCACAGATACGCAGTATTTT | TRBV5-4 | TRBD2 | TRBJ2-3 | - | 18
CASSAGGAGGSSYEQYF | TGCGCCAGCAGCGCGGGGGGAGCGGGAGGTTCCTCCTACGAGCAGTACTTC | TRBV5-1 | TRBD2 | TRBJ2-7 | few | 17
CASSEAAEKRDF | TGTGCCAGCAGTGAAGCGGCGGAAAAAAGGGACTTC | TRBV6-1 | - | TRBJ2-5 | few | 12
CASSESTSGGWTDTQYF | TGTGCCAGCAGTGAATCGACTAGCGGGGGTTGGACAGATACGCAGTATTTT | TRBV6-1 | TRBD2 | TRBJ2-3 | many | 17
CASSFGLWAGNTEAFF | TGTGCCAGCAGTTTCGGGCTATGGGCAGGAAACACTGAAGCTTTCTTT | TRBV12-3/TRBV12-4 | - | TRBJ1-1 | - | 16
CASRRTSGGYEQYF | TGTGCCAGCAGACGGACTAGCGGGGGGTACGAGCAGTACTTC | TRBV12-3/TRBV12-4 | TRBD2 | TRBJ2-7 | - | 14
CASNTGTGYNSPLHF | TGTGCCAGCAACACCGGGACAGGCTATAATTCACCCCTCCACTTT | TRBV2 | TRBD1 | TRBJ1-6 | many | 15
CASRLDGDSTDTQYF | TGTGCCAGCAGATTAGATGGGGACAGCACAGATACGCAGTATTTT | TRBV11-2 | - | TRBJ2-3 | - | 15
CSPRADTQYF | TGCAGCCCTAGAGCAGATACGCAGTATTTT | TRBV20-1 | - | TRBJ2-3 | many | 10
CASILNFDRANEQFF | TGCGCCAGCATCCTTAACTTTGACAGGGCCAATGAGCAGTTCTTC | TRBV5-1 | TRBD1 | TRBJ2-1 | many | 15
CASSDEAGSYNEQFF | TGTGCCAGCAGTGACGAGGCGGGTTCCTACAATGAGCAGTTCTTC | TRBV2 | - | TRBJ2-1 | many | 15